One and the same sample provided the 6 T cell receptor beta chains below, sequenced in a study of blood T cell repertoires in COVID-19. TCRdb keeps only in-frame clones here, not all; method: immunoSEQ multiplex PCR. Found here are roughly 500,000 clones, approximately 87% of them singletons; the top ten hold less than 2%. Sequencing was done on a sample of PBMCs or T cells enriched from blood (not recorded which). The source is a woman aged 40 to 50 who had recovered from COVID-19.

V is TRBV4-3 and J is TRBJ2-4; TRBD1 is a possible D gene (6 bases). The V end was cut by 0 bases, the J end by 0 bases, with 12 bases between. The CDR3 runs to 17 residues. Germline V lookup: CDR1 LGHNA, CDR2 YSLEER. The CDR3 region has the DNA TGCGCCAGCAGCCAAGATGGGGGCGGGTTAGCCAAAAACATTCAGTACTTC. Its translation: CASSQDGGGLAKNIQYF.

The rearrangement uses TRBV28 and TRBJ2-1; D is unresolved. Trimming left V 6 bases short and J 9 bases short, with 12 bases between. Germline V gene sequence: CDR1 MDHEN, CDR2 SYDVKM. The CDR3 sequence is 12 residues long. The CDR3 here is CASSSTLIEQFF. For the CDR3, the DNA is TGTGCCAGCAGCTCAACCCTAATTGAGCAGTTCTTC.

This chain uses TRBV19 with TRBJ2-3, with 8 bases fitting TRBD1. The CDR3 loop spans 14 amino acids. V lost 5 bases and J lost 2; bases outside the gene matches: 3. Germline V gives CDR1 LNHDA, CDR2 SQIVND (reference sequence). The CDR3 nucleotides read TGTGCCAGTAGTCCAGGGGGCTCCACAGATACGCAGTATTTT. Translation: CASSPGGSTDTQYF. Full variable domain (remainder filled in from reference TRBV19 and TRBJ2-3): DGGITQSPKYLFRKEGQNVTLSCEQNLNHDAMYWYRQDPGQGLRLIYYSQIVNDFQKGDIAEGYSVSREKKESFPLTVTSAQKNPTAFYLCASSPGGSTDTQYFGPGTRLTVL.

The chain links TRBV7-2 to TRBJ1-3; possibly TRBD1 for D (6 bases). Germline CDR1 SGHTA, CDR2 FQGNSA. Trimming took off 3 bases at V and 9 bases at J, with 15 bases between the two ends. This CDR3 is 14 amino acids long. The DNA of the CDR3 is TGTGCCAGCAGCTTGGGAGGGGGGACCTCCACCATATATTTT. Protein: CASSLGGGTSTIYF. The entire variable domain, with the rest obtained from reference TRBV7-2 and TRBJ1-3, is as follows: GAGVSQSPSNKVTEKGKDVELRCDPISGHTALYWYRQSLGQGLEFLIYFQGNSAPDKSGLPSDRFSAERTGGSVSTLTIQRTQQEDSAVYLCASSLGGGTSTIYFGEGSWLTVV.

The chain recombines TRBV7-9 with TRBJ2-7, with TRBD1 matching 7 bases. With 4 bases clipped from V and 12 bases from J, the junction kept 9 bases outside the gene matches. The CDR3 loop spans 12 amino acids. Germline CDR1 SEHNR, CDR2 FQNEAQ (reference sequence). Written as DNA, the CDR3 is TGTGCCAGCAGCTCCGGGACACCAGGGGGGTACTTC. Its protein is CASSSGTPGGYF.

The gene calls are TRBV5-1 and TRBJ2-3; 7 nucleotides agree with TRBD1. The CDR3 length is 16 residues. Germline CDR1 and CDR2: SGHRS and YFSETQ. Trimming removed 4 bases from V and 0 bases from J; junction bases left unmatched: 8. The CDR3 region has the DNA TGCGCCAGCAGCATAGGACAGGCGACTAGCACAGATACGCAGTATTTT. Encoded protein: CASSIGQATSTDTQYF.